The 18 T cell receptor beta chains listed next were all sequenced from one sample in a study of blood T cell repertoires in COVID-19. Here immunoSEQ multiplex PCR was the method, and the copy in TCRdb shows in-frame clones only, minus some. The table records nearly 110,000 clones, 65% to 80% of them present only once. What was sequenced was peripheral blood. The source of these receptors is a man between 65 and 85 years old with acute or convalescent COVID-19.

In this sample, this clone turned up once. The rearrangement joins TRBV9 to TRBJ2-7; D not resolved. Germline lookup yields CDR1 SGDLS and CDR2 YYNGEE. V was shortened by 3 bases and J by 7 bases, with 8 bases between the two germline ends. The length of the CDR3 is 11 residues. CDR3 bases: TGTGCCAGCAGCGCCTCCTTAGAGCAGTACTTC. The encoded protein is CASSASLEQYF.

The chain recombines TRBV4-1 with TRBJ2-1; D may be TRBD2 (5 bases). Trimming took off 8 bases at V and 0 bases at J, with 11 bases between the two ends. The CDR3 sequence is 14 residues long. Germline V lookup: CDR1 MGHRA, CDR2 YSYEKL. The CDR3 sequence is CASAPEGSYNEQFF. For the CDR3, the DNA is TGCGCCAGCGCCCCCGAGGGCTCCTACAATGAGCAGTTCTTC.

This chain links TRBV27 with TRBJ2-7; 8 nucleotides agree with TRBD2. V lost 6 bases to trimming and J lost 4 bases; unmatched junction nucleotides: 11. Germline V CDR1 and CDR2: MNHEY, SMNVEV (reference sequence). The CDR3 length is 15 residues. In nucleotides, the CDR3 is TGTGCCAGCAGAGCGCCCAGCGGGGGTTATTACGAGCAGTACTTC. Encoded protein: CASRAPSGGYYEQYF.

The V and J genes are TRBV5-1 and TRBJ1-3; 9 nucleotides line up with TRBD1. This CDR3 comprises 19 residues. CDR1 is SGHRS, CDR2 YFSETQ, per germline. V gave up 4 bases and J gave up 0 bases; unmatched junction bases: 14. DNA of the CDR3: TGCGCCAGCAGCCGAGTCCCGGGACAGGGTATAGGCTCTGGAAACACCATATATTTT. Its protein product is CASSRVPGQGIGSGNTIYF.

This sequence joins TRBV11-1 and TRBJ2-3, with 13 nucleotides matching TRBD2. Germline assignment: CDR1 SGHAT and CDR2 FQDESV (reference sequence). This CDR3 is 15 amino acids long. Losses at the gene ends were 5 bases for V and 7 bases for J; bases not matched to a gene: 6. The DNA of the CDR3 is TGTGCCAGCAGCCAAGGACTAGCGGGGGTTTATACGCAGTATTTT. Translation: CASSQGLAGVYTQYF.

This chain uses TRBV11-2 with TRBJ2-1, with D perhaps TRBD2 (5 bases). The V end lost 7 bases, the J end lost 9 bases, and 22 bases lay between the germline ends. The CDR3 covers 15 residues. CDR1 is SGHAT, CDR2 FQNNGV, per germline. CDR3 in DNA: TGTGCCAGCAACGGGATCGGCTTAATAGATGGTGAGCAGTTCTTC. Its protein product is CASNGIGLIDGEQFF.

The chain is built from TRBV7-6 and TRBJ2-1; no reliable D call. V gave up 3 bases and J gave up 4 bases, with 13 bases separating them. Germline assignment: CDR1 SGHVS and CDR2 FNYEAQ. The CDR3 has 15 residues. For the CDR3, the DNA is TGTGCCAGCAGCTTGGGTAGCCAAACATACAATGAGCAGTTCTTC. It yields the protein CASSLGSQTYNEQFF.

V is TRBV27 and J is TRBJ1-1; no definite D call. The CDR3 is made up of 17 amino acids. From germline, CDR1 is MNHEY and CDR2 SMNVEV (reference sequence). The ends were cut back, 6 bases at V and 3 bases at J, with 23 bases in the middle. This chain's CDR3 is CASSSNTPGYGDTEAFF. The CDR3 DNA follows: TGTGCCAGCAGCTCGAACACTCCCGGGTACGGAGACACTGAAGCTTTCTTT.

The CDR3, as DNA: TGTGCCAGCAGCTTGGTTCCAGGGGTGGGCACAGATACGCAGTATTTT. This gives the protein CASSLVPGVGTDTQYF. The rearrangement joins TRBV5-5 to TRBJ2-3; tentatively, D is TRBD1 (6 bases). Trimming took off 0 bases at V and 1 base at J, with 12 bases between the two ends. Per germline, CDR1 SGHKS and CDR2 YYEKEE (reference sequence). This CDR3 is built from 16 residues. The full variable domain, rest sourced from reference TRBV5-5 and TRBJ2-3, is DAGVTQSPTHLIKTRGQQVTLRCSPISGHKSVSWYQQVLGQGPQFIFQYYEKEERGRGNFPDRFSARQFPNYSSELNVNALLLGDSALYLCASSLVPGVGTDTQYFGPGTRLTVL.

The CDR3, as DNA: TGCGCCAGCAGCCCAGAAGTGAGACAGGAAAAACTGTTTTTT. Its translation is CASSPEVRQEKLFF. The chain links TRBV5-1 to TRBJ1-4, with D perhaps matching TRBD1 (5 bases). The CDR3 is 14 amino acids. Germline-derived CDR1 and CDR2 are SGHRS and YFSETQ. Trimming took off 4 bases at V and 8 bases at J, with 15 bases between the two ends.

This clone is medium-sized by share. The chain joins TRBV3-1 (or the pseudogene TRBV3-2) to TRBJ2-2, with D possibly being TRBD1 (6 bases). The CDR3 runs to 15 residues. Per germline, CDR1 LGHDT and CDR2 YNNKEL (reference sequence). Trimming removed 10 bases at V and 1 base at J, with 16 bases between. CDR3 DNA sequence: TGTGCCACCTACGGGCAGGGGCTGAACACCGGGGAGCTGTTTTTT. It codes for CATYGQGLNTGELFF.

The V call is TRBV21-1, the J call TRBJ2-3; the D call of TRBD1 is as the table states it, not checked on the DNA. TRBV21-1 corresponds to a pseudogene. The CDR3 extends over 15 amino acids. CDR3 coding DNA: TGTGCCAGCAGCAAAAGCGACAGTAGAACAGATACGCAGTATTTT. This translates into CASSKSDSRTDTQYF.

The CDR3 region is CASSSDPLQALHF. CDR3 nucleotide sequence: TGTGCCAGCAGTTCCGACCCGCTTCAGGCCCTCCACTTT. V gene TRBV27 combines with J gene TRBJ1-6; D call uncertain. Trimming took off 4 bases at V and 14 bases at J, with 15 bases between the two ends. The CDR3 has 13 residues. The germline CDR1 and CDR2 sequences are MNHEY and SMNVEV (reference sequence).

V usage is TRBV5-1 and J usage is TRBJ2-5, with D possibly being TRBD2 (5 bases). The CDR3 contains 14 residues. The V gene's germline CDR1 is SGHRS and CDR2 YFSETQ. V was pared by 5 bases and J by 5 bases, with 16 bases between. The CDR3 DNA is TGCGCCAGCAGTTCTGACCCGAGGGCCGAGACCCAGTACTTC. It translates to CASSSDPRAETQYF. Combining the CDR3 with reference TRBV5-1 and TRBJ2-5 gives the whole variable domain KAGVTQTPRYLIKTRGQQVTLSCSPISGHRSVSWYQQTPGQGLQFLFEYFSETQRNKGNFPGRFSGRQFSNSRSEMNVSTLELGDSALYLCASSSDPRAETQYFGPGTRLLVL.

This chain joins TRBV18 and TRBJ1-3; no clear D gene. The germline V gene encodes CDR1 KGHSH and CDR2 LQKENI. Trimming left V 2 bases short and J 7 bases short, with 18 bases between. CDR3 length equals 16 residues. CDR3 protein: CASSPGSISLRNTIYF. Written as DNA, the CDR3 is TGTGCCAGCTCACCAGGTTCTATATCCCTACGGAACACCATATATTTT.

This clone was observed a single time. The V and J genes are TRBV7-9 and TRBJ2-2; 10 bases are a match to TRBD2. The germline gives CDR1 SEHNR, CDR2 FQNEAQ (reference sequence). The CDR3 runs 17 residues. V gave up 5 bases and J gave up 3 bases; unmatched junction bases: 9. CDR3 sequence: CASSKILAGVHTGELFF. The CDR3 nucleotides read TGTGCCAGCAGCAAAATTCTAGCGGGGGTTCACACCGGGGAGCTGTTTTTT.

CDR3 DNA sequence: TGTGCCAGTAGACCCAATGGGGGGACAGGAGATCAGCCCCAGCATTTT. The encoded protein is CASRPNGGTGDQPQHF. The rearrangement joins TRBV19 to TRBJ1-5; TRBD1 agrees at 8 bases. Germline values: CDR1 LNHDA, CDR2 SQIVND (reference sequence). V shed 6 bases, J shed 5 bases, and the junction held 12 bases outside the gene matches. The CDR3 contains 16 residues.

The genes are TRBV10-3 and TRBJ1-2; 9 bases match TRBD1. The germline V gene has CDR1 ENHRY and CDR2 SYGVKD. The CDR3 covers 16 residues. V shed 6 bases, J shed 6 bases, and the junction held 14 bases outside the gene matches. CDR3 DNA: TGTGCCATCAGAGGAACGAACAGGGGGCAAGGAAATGGCTACACCTTC. Translating gives CAIRGTNRGQGNGYTF.